A single sample gave rise to the 7 T cell receptor beta chains below, sequenced in a study of naive and memory T cell subsets. Amplification of ligated cDNA took four PCR rounds with SP2 and nested alpha and beta constant primers. TCRdb fed the 5' RACE reads into MiXCR, producing one record per CDR3 protein. This sample has about 32,000 distinct CDR3 sequences, with 16% found just once. An oligonucleotide containing a UMI was ligated to the 3' end of TCR cDNA. The receptor set was obtained from a female donor in good health.

There are many counts of this clonotype. The V and J genes are TRBV7-8 and TRBJ2-5; TRBD2 aligns across 12 bases. V shed 1 base and J 5 bases; nucleotides not matched to a gene: 5. CDR3 length: 16 amino acids. Germline V lookup: CDR1 SGHVS, CDR2 FQNEAQ. In DNA form, the CDR3 reads TGTGCCAGCAGCTTAGGAGTCGGGACTAGCGGGGAGACCCAGTACTTC. Translated: CASSLGVGTSGETQYF.

The chain couples TRBV6-6 to TRBJ2-1; the D gene is possibly TRBD2 (6 bases). Per germline, CDR1 MNHNY and CDR2 SVGAGI (reference sequence). This CDR3 has 12 amino acids. With 8 bases removed from V and 6 bases from J, the gap between germline ends came to 11 bases. The CDR3 sequence is CASSGDLNEQFF. For the CDR3, the DNA is TGTGCCAGCTCGGGGGACCTCAATGAGCAGTTCTTC.

This chain connects TRBV5-6 to TRBJ1-1; 7 bases match TRBD1. The CDR3 sequence is 17 residues long. V gave up 0 bases and J gave up 0 bases; unmatched junction bases: 8. Germline-derived CDR1 and CDR2 are SGHDT and YYEEEE. The chain's CDR3 is CASSLVDRVNMNTEAFF. In nucleotides, the CDR3 is TGTGCCAGCAGCTTGGTCGACAGGGTTAACATGAACACTGAAGCTTTCTTT.

This clonotype was counted only a few times. The CDR3 DNA is TGTGCCAGCAGCGTATCGGGAAACACTGAAGCTTTCTTT. Its protein product is CASSVSGNTEAFF. The chain links TRBV9 to TRBJ1-1, with no clear D. The CDR3 runs to 13 residues. Germline V gene data show CDR1 as SGDLS and CDR2 as YYNGEE. With 1 base removed from V and 2 bases from J, the gap between germline ends came to 6 bases.

J is TRBJ2-7 and V is TRBV2, with D tentatively TRBD2 (6 bases). CDR1 and CDR2 from the germline V gene are SNHLY and FYNNEI. Trimming removed 4 bases from V and 6 bases from J, with 16 bases in between. CDR3 length: 14 residues. In DNA form, the CDR3 reads TGTGCCAGCAGTGGAGAGTCTGGGAGGCCCGAGCAGTACTTC. Protein sequence: CASSGESGRPEQYF.

The chain joins TRBV20-1 to TRBJ2-1; D gene unclear. Germline CDR1 and CDR2: DFQATT and SNEGSKA (reference sequence). The V end was cut by 6 bases, the J end by 0 bases, with 18 bases between. The CDR3 contains 16 residues. The CDR3 region has the DNA TGCAGTGCCACGACCCAAACGCAGAACTCCTACAATGAGCAGTTCTTC. It encodes CSATTQTQNSYNEQFF.

This clonotype was seen repeatedly, ten times or more. The J gene is TRBJ2-7, the V gene TRBV6-5, with 7 positions matching TRBD1. The CDR3 is made up of 15 amino acids. V gave up 2 bases and J gave up 3 bases; unmatched junction bases: 7. Germline V lookup: CDR1 MNHEY, CDR2 SVGAGI. CDR3 nucleotides: TGTGCCAGCAGTTACCCTACAGGGGACGGCTACGAGCAGTACTTC. This gives the protein CASSYPTGDGYEQYF.